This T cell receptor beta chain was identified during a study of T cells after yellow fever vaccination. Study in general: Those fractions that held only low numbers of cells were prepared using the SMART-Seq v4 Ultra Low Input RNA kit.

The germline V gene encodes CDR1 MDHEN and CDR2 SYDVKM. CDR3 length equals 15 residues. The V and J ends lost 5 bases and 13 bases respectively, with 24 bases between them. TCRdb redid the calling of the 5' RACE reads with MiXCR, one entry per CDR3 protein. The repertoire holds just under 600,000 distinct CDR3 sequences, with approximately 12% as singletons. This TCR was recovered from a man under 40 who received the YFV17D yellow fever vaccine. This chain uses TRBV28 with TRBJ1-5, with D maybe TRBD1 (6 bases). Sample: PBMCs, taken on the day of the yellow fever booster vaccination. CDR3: CASSILQGGGGRQHF. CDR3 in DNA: TGTGCCAGCAGTATACTACAGGGAGGAGGGGGAAGACAGCATTTT.